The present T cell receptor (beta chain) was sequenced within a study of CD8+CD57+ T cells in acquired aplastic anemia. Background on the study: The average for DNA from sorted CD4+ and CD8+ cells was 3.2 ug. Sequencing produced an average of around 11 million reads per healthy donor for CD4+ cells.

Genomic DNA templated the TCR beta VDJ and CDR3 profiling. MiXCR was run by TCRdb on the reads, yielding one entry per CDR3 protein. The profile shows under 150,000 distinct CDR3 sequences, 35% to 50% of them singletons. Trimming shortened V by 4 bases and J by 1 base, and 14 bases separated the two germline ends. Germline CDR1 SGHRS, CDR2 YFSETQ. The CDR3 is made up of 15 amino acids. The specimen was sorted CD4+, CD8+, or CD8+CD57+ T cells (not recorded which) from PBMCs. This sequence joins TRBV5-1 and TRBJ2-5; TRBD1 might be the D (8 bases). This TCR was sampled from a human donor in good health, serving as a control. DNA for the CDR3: TGCGCCAGCAGCCTGAGCGGGACAGGCCAAGAGACCCAGTACTTC. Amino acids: CASSLSGTGQETQYF.